The 12 T cell receptor beta chains below were found in one sample sequenced in a study of T cell repertoires in aging, cancer and after chemotherapy. The template was genomic DNA from peripheral blood, not RNA. TRB rearrangements spanning V, D and J were amplified using mixed TRB-A/B primers. TCRdb fed the multiplex PCR reads into MiXCR, producing one record per CDR3 protein. The sample includes around 13,000 distinct CDR3 sequences, 25% to 30% of them seen just once. Material: blood. The source of these receptors is a human donor with a blood cancer.

This clonotype appeared a few times. This chain joins TRBV4-2 and TRBJ2-3, with 9 bases that match TRBD2. Germline V CDR1 and CDR2: LGHNA, YNFKEQ. This CDR3 region has 15 residues. The V gene end was trimmed by 4 bases and the J gene end by 5 bases; junction bases not matched to a gene: 7. The CDR3 here is CASSLTSGSLDTQYF. The CDR3 DNA reads TGTGCCAGCAGCCTAACTAGCGGGTCATTAGATACGCAGTATTTT.

The genes are TRBV21-1 and TRBJ2-2. TRBV21-1 is deemed a pseudogene. The CDR3 spans 14 residues. The CDR3 reads CASSNRGNTGELFF. CDR3 nucleotide sequence: TGTGCCAGCAGCAACCGAGGGAACACCGGGGAGCTGTTTTTT.

The chain employs TRBV2 and TRBJ1-6, with 9 bases that match TRBD1. This CDR3 is built from 15 residues. Germline trimming cut 10 bases from V and 7 bases from J; bases unmatched to any gene: 11. CDR1 and CDR2 from the germline V gene are SNHLY and FYNNEI. The CDR3 region is CATSIRTGENSPLHF. CDR3 in DNA: TGTGCCACCTCCATAAGGACAGGGGAGAATTCACCCCTCCACTTT.

This clonotype showed up many times. The chain recombines TRBV7-6 with TRBJ2-3, with D unresolved. The CDR3 extends over 13 amino acids. CDR1 is SGHVS and CDR2 is FNYEAQ in the germline V gene. V was pared by 4 bases and J by 5 bases, with 10 bases between. The CDR3, as DNA: TGTGCCAGCAGCTACCGGGCGGTAGATACGCAGTATTTT. Its translation: CASSYRAVDTQYF.

Within the sample, this clonotype is medium-sized (0.01 to 0.1%). This chain connects TRBV7-6 to TRBJ2-7; no clear D. Looked up from germline, CDR1 is SGHVS and CDR2 is FNYEAQ. This CDR3 comprises 13 residues. V was pared by 5 bases and J by 3 bases, with 11 bases between. CDR3 region: CASSPGPNYEQYF. The CDR3 nucleotides are TGTGCCAGCAGCCCCGGGCCCAACTACGAGCAGTACTTC.

This clonotype rates as medium-sized. The chain recombines TRBV6-2 or TRBV6-3 with TRBJ2-3; D remains ambiguous. V lost 2 bases to trimming and J lost 1 base, with 13 bases between them. There are 16 residues in the CDR3. Germline loops: CDR1 MNHEY, CDR2 SVGEGT. For the CDR3, the DNA is TGTGCCAGCAGTTACGACTCCCCGCAAGGCACAGATACGCAGTATTTT. Translation gives CASSYDSPQGTDTQYF.

CDR3 sequence (DNA): TGTGCCAGCAGTTACTCCGGGGGTGGACAGCCCCAGCATTTT. It is translated as CASSYSGGGQPQHF. The V and J genes are TRBV6-2 or TRBV6-3 and TRBJ1-5; the D gene is possibly TRBD1 (5 bases). Germline V gene data show CDR1 as MNHEY and CDR2 as SVGEGT. Trimming cost V 0 bases and J 7 bases, with 10 bases left between them. The CDR3 is 14 amino acids.

The genes are TRBV6-5 and TRBJ2-7; the match to TRBD2 covers 14 bases. The CDR3 is 16 amino acids. Germline CDR1 is MNHEY and CDR2 is SVGAGI. V lost 5 bases to trimming and J lost 7 bases; unmatched junction nucleotides: 10. The CDR3 DNA follows: TGTGCCAGCAGTGAACAACCGGGACTAGCGGGAGATGAGCAGTACGTC. It encodes CASSEQPGLAGDEQYV.

This clonotype was observed a handful of times. This chain connects TRBV12-3 or TRBV12-4 to TRBJ2-7, with TRBD1 identical over 9 bases. V was clipped by 5 bases and J by 4 bases; unmatched bases: 3. CDR3 length equals 13 residues. The CDR3 DNA reads TGTGCCAGCAGTGCCGGGACAGGGTACGAGCAGTACTTC. This gives the protein CASSAGTGYEQYF.

This clonotype is classed as medium-sized. CDR3 nucleotide sequence: TGTGCCAGCAGCCTTCGACAGGGCTCTGGGGCCAACGTCCTGACTTTC. Amino acid sequence: CASSLRQGSGANVLTF. The chain is built from TRBV6-5 and TRBJ2-6; 7 bases line up with TRBD1. Germline V CDR1 and CDR2: MNHEY, SVGAGI. The V and J ends lost 6 bases and 0 bases, in that order; junction bases with no gene match: 5. The CDR3 spans 16 residues.

The gene calls are TRBV7-2 and TRBJ1-4; D gene unclear. V lost 1 base to trimming and J lost 3 bases, with 12 bases between them. The CDR3 spans 16 residues. CDR1 SGHTA and CDR2 FQGNSA come from the germline V gene. The CDR3 spells CASSLGGHYPNEKLFF. The CDR3 DNA sequence: TGTGCCAGCAGCTTAGGTGGCCACTACCCTAATGAAAAACTGTTTTTT.

J is TRBJ1-6 and V is TRBV11-2, with 9 bases aligning to TRBD1. This CDR3 is 15 amino acids long. CDR1 is SGHAT and CDR2 is FQNNGV in the germline V gene. J lost 9 bases, V lost 5 bases, and 8 bases had no gene match. The CDR3 region is CASSPGQGVVSPLHF. The CDR3 coding sequence is TGTGCCAGCAGCCCGGGACAGGGCGTTGTTTCACCCCTCCACTTT.